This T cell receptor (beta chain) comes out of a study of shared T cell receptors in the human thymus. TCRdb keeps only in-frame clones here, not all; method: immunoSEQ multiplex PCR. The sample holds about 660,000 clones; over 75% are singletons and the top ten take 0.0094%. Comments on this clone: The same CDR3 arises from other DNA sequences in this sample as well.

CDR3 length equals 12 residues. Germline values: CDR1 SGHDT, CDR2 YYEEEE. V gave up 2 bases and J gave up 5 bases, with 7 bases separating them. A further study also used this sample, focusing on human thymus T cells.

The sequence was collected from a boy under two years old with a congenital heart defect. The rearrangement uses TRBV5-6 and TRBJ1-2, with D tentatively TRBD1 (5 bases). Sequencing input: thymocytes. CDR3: CASSLTGYGYTF. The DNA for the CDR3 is TGTGCCAGCAGCTTAACAGGTTATGGCTACACCTTC.